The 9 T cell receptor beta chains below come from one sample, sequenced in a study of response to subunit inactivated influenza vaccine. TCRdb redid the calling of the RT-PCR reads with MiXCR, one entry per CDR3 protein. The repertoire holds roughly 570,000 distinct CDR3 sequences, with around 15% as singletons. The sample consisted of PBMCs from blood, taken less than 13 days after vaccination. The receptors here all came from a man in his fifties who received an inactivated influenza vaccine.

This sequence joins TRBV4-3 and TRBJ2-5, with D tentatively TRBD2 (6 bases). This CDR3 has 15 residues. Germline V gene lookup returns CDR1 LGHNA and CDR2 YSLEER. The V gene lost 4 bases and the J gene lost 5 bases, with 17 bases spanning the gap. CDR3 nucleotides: TGCGCCAGCAGCCTTGCCCGGGACTTCGACGAGACCCAGTACTTC. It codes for CASSLARDFDETQYF.

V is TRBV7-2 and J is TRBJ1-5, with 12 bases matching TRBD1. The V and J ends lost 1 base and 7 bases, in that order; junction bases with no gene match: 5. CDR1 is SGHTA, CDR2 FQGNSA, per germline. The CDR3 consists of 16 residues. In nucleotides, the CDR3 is TGTGCCAGCAGCTTAGTAGGGACAGGGGGCGGGCAGCCCCAGCATTTT. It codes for CASSLVGTGGGQPQHF.

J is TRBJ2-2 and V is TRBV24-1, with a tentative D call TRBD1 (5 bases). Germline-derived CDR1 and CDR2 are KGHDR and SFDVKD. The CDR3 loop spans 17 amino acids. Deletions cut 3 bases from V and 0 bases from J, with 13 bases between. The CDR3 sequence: CATSDPQGAPNTGELFF. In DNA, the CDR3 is TGTGCCACCAGTGATCCCCAGGGCGCACCGAACACCGGGGAGCTGTTTTTT.

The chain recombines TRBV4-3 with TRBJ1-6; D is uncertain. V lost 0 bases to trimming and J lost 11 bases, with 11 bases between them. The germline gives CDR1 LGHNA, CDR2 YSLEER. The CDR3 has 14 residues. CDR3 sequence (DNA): TGCGCCAGCAGCCAAGATAGGGCCCGGACACCCCTCCACTTT. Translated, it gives CASSQDRARTPLHF.

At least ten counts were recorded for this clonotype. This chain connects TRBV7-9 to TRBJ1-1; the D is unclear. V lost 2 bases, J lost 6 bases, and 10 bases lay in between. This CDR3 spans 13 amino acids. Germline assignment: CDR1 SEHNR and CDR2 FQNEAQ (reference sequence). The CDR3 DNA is TGTGCCAGCAGCTTAAGATCTCACGCTGAAGCTTTCTTT. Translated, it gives CASSLRSHAEAFF.

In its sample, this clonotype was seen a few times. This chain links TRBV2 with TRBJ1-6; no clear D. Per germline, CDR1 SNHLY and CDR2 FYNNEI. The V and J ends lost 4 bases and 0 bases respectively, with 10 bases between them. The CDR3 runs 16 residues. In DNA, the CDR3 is TGTGCCAGCAGTGGAACAGTGAGCTCCTATAATTCACCCCTCCACTTT. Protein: CASSGTVSSYNSPLHF.

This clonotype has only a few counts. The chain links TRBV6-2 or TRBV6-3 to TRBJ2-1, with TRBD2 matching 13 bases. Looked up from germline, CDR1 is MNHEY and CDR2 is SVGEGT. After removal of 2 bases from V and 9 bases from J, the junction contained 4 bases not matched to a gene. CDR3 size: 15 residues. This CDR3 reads CASSYLLAGGTEQFF. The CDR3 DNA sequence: TGTGCCAGCAGTTACCTACTAGCGGGGGGGACTGAGCAGTTCTTC.

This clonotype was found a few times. The DNA of the CDR3 is TGCAGTGCTAGACCAGCGGGATTGAGCACCGGGGAGCTGTTTTTT. It codes for CSARPAGLSTGELFF. The chain is built from TRBV20-1 and TRBJ2-2, with 7 bases that match TRBD2. V was pared by 2 bases and J by 4 bases, with 7 bases of the junction left unmatched. The CDR3 loop spans 15 amino acids. CDR1 is DFQATT and CDR2 is SNEGSKA in the germline V gene (reference sequence).

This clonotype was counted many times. The CDR3 spells CASSQDMGQNYEQYF. CDR3 in DNA: TGCGCCAGCAGCCAAGATATGGGACAGAACTACGAGCAGTACTTC. J is TRBJ2-7 and V is TRBV4-3; 7 bases fit TRBD1. This CDR3 is built from 15 residues. Germline values: CDR1 LGHNA, CDR2 YSLEER. The junction had 5 bases not matched to a gene; V was cut back by 0 bases and J by 3 bases.